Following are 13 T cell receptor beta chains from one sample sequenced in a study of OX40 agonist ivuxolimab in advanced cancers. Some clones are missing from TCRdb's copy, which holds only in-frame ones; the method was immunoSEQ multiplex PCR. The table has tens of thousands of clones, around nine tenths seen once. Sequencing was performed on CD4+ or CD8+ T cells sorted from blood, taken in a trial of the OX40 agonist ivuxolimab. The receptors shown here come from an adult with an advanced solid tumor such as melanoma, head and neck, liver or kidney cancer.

The CDR3 is CASSFDPRGDYGYTF. The DNA of the CDR3 is TGCGCCAGCAGCTTCGACCCCCGCGGAGACTATGGCTACACCTTC. The chain couples TRBV5-1 to TRBJ1-2; D is uncertain. The V and J ends lost 2 bases and 3 bases respectively, with 14 bases between them. The CDR3 contains 15 residues. CDR1 is SGHRS, CDR2 YFSETQ, per germline. Variable domain in full (rest from reference TRBV5-1 and TRBJ1-2): KAGVTQTPRYLIKTRGQQVTLSCSPISGHRSVSWYQQTPGQGLQFLFEYFSETQRNKGNFPGRFSGRQFSNSRSEMNVSTLELGDSALYLCASSFDPRGDYGYTFGSGTRLTVV.

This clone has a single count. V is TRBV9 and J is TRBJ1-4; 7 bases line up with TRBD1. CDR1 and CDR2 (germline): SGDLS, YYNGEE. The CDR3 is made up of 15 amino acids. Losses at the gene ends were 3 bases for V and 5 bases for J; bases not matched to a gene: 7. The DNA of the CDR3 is TGTGCCAGCAGCGAACAGGGGTGGGGCAATGAAAAACTGTTTTTT. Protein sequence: CASSEQGWGNEKLFF.

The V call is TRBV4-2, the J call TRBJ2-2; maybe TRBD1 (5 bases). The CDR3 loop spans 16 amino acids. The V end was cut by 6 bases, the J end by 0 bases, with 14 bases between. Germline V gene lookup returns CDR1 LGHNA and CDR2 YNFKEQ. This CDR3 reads CASSPFGAANTGELFF. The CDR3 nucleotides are TGTGCCAGCAGTCCTTTTGGGGCTGCGAACACCGGGGAGCTGTTTTTT.

The CDR3 nucleotides are TGTGCCAGCAGTACAAGGGACGGGGAGACCCAGTACTTC. It yields the protein CASSTRDGETQYF. This rearrangement joins TRBV5-3 to TRBJ2-5; D assignment may be TRBD1 or TRBD2 (5 bases each). TRBV5-3 is marked as an open reading frame, function uncertain. V lost 8 bases and J 5 bases, leaving 16 bases between the germline ends. The CDR3 contains 13 residues.

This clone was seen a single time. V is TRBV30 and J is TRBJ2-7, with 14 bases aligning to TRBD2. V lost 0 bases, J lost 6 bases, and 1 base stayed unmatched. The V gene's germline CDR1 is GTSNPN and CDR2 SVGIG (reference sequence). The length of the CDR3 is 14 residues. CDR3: CAWSVGLAGGEQYF. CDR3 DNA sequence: TGTGCCTGGAGTGTCGGACTAGCGGGGGGCGAGCAGTACTTC.

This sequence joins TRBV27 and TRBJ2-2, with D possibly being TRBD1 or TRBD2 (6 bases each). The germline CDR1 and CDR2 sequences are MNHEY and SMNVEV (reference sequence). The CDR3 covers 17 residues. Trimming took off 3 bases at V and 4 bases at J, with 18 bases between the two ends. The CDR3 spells CASSFHPDRRVTGELFF. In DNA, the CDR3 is TGTGCCAGCAGTTTCCACCCCGACAGGAGGGTCACCGGGGAGCTGTTTTTT.

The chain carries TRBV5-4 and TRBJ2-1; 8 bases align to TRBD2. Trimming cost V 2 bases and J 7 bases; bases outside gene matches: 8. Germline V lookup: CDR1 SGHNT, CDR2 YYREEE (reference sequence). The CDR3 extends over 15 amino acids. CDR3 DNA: TGTGCCAGCAGCTTCAAAGCGGGAGAGTGGAATGAGCAGTTCTTC. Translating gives CASSFKAGEWNEQFF.

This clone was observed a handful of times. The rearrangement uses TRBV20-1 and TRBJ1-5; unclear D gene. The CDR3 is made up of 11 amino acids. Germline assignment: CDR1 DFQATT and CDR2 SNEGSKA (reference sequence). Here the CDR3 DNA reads TGCAGCGCGGGGAGCAATCAGCCCCAGCATTTT. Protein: CSAGSNQPQHF.

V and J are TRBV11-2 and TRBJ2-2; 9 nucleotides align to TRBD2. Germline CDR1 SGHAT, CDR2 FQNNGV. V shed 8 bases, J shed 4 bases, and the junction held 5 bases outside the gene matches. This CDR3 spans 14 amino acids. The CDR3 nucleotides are TGTGCCAGCTCTGCGGGAGGGCCCACCGGGGAGCTGTTTTTT. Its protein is CASSAGGPTGELFF.

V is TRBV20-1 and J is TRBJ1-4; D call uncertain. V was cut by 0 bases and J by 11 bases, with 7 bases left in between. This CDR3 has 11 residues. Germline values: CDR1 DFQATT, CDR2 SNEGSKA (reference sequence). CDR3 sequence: CSARDPGKLFF. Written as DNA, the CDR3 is TGCAGTGCTAGAGATCCGGGTAAACTGTTTTTT.

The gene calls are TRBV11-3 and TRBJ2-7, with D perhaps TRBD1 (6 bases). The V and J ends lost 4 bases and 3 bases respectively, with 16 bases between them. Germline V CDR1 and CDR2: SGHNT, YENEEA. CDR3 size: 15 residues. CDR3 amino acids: CASSSFGQTYYEQYF. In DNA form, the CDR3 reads TGTGCCAGCAGCTCCTTCGGACAGACGTACTACGAGCAGTACTTC.

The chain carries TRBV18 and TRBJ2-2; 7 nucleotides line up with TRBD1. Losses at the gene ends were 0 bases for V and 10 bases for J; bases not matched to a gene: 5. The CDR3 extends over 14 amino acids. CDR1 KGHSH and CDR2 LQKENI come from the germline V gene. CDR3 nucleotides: TGTGCCAGCTCACCACCGAGCGACAGGGAGGAGCTGTTTTTT. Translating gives CASSPPSDREELFF.

Here the CDR3 DNA reads TGTGCCAGCAGTTACGGGCAGGGGGACGAAAAACTGTTTTTT. It translates to CASSYGQGDEKLFF. The chain has TRBV6-6 and TRBJ1-4; 7 bases align to TRBD1. Germline-derived CDR1 and CDR2 are MNHNY and SVGAGI (reference sequence). The CDR3 runs 14 residues. V shed 2 bases, J shed 8 bases, and the junction held 5 bases outside the gene matches.